This T cell receptor (beta chain) was observed in a study of beta chain features in type 1 diabetes. Whole-study context: Analysis included roughly 100 million sorted cells drawn from all samples.

Expressed TCRB transcripts were sequenced after all isolated RNA was converted to cDNA. The repertoire was sequenced with immunoSEQ multiplex PCR; TCRdb's copy has only in-frame clones and lacks some. The repertoire holds about 260,000 clones, with around 25% as singletons. This clone has a handful of counts. Its target is not known. This CDR3 has 13 residues. CDR1 is MDHEN, CDR2 SYDVKM, per germline. V lost 5 bases and J lost 3, with 10 bases in between. It was via CD45RO/CCR7/CD25/CD127/CD95/CD27 that CD4+ naive, central memory, regulatory and stem cell-like memory cells were sorted. Findings of the study overall: Shorter TCRB CDR3s, moderately but significantly so, marked every one of the four CD4+ subsets in Type 1 diabetes patients. A PCR bias possibly favoring shorter templates would apply equally to patients and controls.

J is TRBJ1-2 and V is TRBV28, with D unclear. Source material: naive CD4+ T cells from blood. The sequence was obtained from a woman between 25 and 40 years old with type 1 diabetes. CDR3 sequence reads: CASSLGVDYGYTF. The CDR3 nucleotides are TGTGCCAGCAGTCTCGGGGTCGACTATGGCTACACCTTC.